One and the same sample provided the 28 T cell receptor beta chains below, sequenced in a study of blood T cell repertoires in COVID-19. Assay: immunoSEQ multiplex PCR; the TCRdb copy retains only in-frame clones and omits some. Of around 120,000 clones listed, approximately 80% are singletons. Sequenced: peripheral blood. Receptors originate from a woman older than 75 with acute or convalescent COVID-19.

The chain uses TRBV24-1 and TRBJ2-3, with 8 bases aligning to TRBD1. The CDR3 runs 14 residues. The germline CDR1 and CDR2 sequences are KGHDR and SFDVKD. With 7 bases clipped from V and 1 base from J, the junction kept 3 bases outside the gene matches. CDR3 loop: CATRAGQGTDTQYF. The CDR3 region has the DNA TGTGCCACCAGGGCGGGACAGGGCACAGATACGCAGTATTTT.

This sequence joins TRBV12-3 or TRBV12-4 and TRBJ1-1; D is ambiguous. The CDR3 is made up of 13 amino acids. The ends were cut back, 6 bases at V and 5 bases at J, with 13 bases in the middle. The CDR3 coding sequence is TGTGCCAGCAGCCTGAACAGAAGAACTGAAGCTTTCTTT. It codes for CASSLNRRTEAFF.

J is TRBJ1-2 and V is TRBV20-1; unclear D gene. Trimming removed 3 bases from V and 6 bases from J, with 8 bases in between. CDR1 and CDR2 from the germline V gene are DFQATT and SNEGSKA (reference sequence). This CDR3 has 11 amino acids. As DNA, the CDR3 is TGCAGTGCTAGCCCCGGGAATGGCTACACCTTC. Translating gives CSASPGNGYTF.

J is TRBJ1-5 and V is TRBV7-8; possibly TRBD1 for D (5 bases). Germline V gene sequence: CDR1 SGHVS, CDR2 FQNEAQ. This CDR3 region has 13 residues. Trimming cost V 6 bases and J 5 bases, with 11 bases left between them. Here the CDR3 reads CASSGQGDQPQHF. CDR3 in DNA: TGTGCCAGCAGTGGGCAGGGCGATCAGCCCCAGCATTTT.

The chain employs TRBV24-1 and TRBJ1-1; 7 nucleotides match TRBD1. CDR3 length: 14 amino acids. The junction had 7 bases not matched to a gene; V was cut back by 9 bases and J by 1 base. The V gene's germline CDR1 is KGHDR and CDR2 SFDVKD. For the CDR3, the DNA is TGTGCCACCGAACCGGGACAGCCGAACACTGAAGCTTTCTTT. This codes for CATEPGQPNTEAFF.

This chain joins TRBV5-4 and TRBJ1-1; D unresolved. Between the trimmed V and J ends, which lost 3 bases and 1 base, there was a span of 10 bases. This CDR3 region has 14 residues. Germline V gene lookup returns CDR1 SGHNT and CDR2 YYREEE (reference sequence). This chain's CDR3 is CASSWAPKNTEAFF. As DNA, the CDR3 is TGTGCCAGCAGCTGGGCACCAAAGAACACTGAAGCTTTCTTT.

The chain carries TRBV6-1 and TRBJ1-1; the match to TRBD1 covers 9 bases. Trimming cost V 1 base and J 0 bases; bases outside gene matches: 6. The CDR3 is made up of 17 amino acids. Germline CDR1 and CDR2: MNHNS and SASEGT. CDR3 DNA sequence: TGTGCCAGCAGTGAAGTTGAGACAGGGGGTGTGAACACTGAAGCTTTCTTT. It is translated as CASSEVETGGVNTEAFF.

The chain uses TRBV6-1 and TRBJ1-4, with D perhaps TRBD1 (6 bases). CDR3 length: 16 residues. Looked up from germline, CDR1 is MNHNS and CDR2 is SASEGT. V lost 4 bases to trimming and J lost 4 bases, with 16 bases between them. The CDR3 sequence: CASSGSAGANNEKLFF. The DNA of the CDR3 is TGTGCCAGCAGTGGGTCGGCAGGGGCCAATAATGAAAAACTGTTTTTT.

The chain employs TRBV21-1 and TRBJ1-5; the D call TRBD1 from the table was never checked on the DNA. TRBV21-1 counts as a pseudogene. The length of the CDR3 is 23 residues. CDR3 protein: CASSKRKRAQNPGQGLRNQPQHF. The DNA for the CDR3 is TGTGCCAGCAGCAAACGAAAGCGAGCCCAAAATCCGGGACAGGGTCTGAGGAATCAGCCCCAGCATTTT.

This rearrangement joins TRBV2 to TRBJ1-2; D ambiguous. Germline V CDR1 and CDR2: SNHLY, FYNNEI. The CDR3 is 14 amino acids. Between the trimmed V and J ends, which lost 6 bases and 2 bases, there was a span of 13 bases. CDR3: CASRADMRNYGYTF. As DNA, the CDR3 is TGTGCCAGCAGGGCCGATATGAGGAACTATGGCTACACCTTC.

The gene calls are TRBV5-1 and TRBJ2-5; TRBD2 is a possible D gene (6 bases). V lost 4 bases, J lost 5 bases, and 15 bases lay in between. CDR3 length: 14 residues. Germline loops: CDR1 SGHRS, CDR2 YFSETQ. In DNA form, the CDR3 reads TGCGCCAGCAGCGCGGGACCGCCTGGGGAGACCCAGTACTTC. It translates to CASSAGPPGETQYF.

The chain links TRBV27 to TRBJ2-2; D might be TRBD1 (6 bases). Trimming removed 5 bases from V and 5 bases from J, with 15 bases in between. Germline V lookup: CDR1 MNHEY, CDR2 SMNVEV (reference sequence). This CDR3 contains 15 residues. The CDR3 coding sequence is TGTGCCAGCAGTCCCTTCCAGGGGCTTACCGGGGAGCTGTTTTTT. Its protein is CASSPFQGLTGELFF.

This clone was found a few times. V usage is TRBV7-3 and J usage is TRBJ2-1, with D tentatively TRBD1 (6 bases). This CDR3 region has 14 residues. Germline V lookup: CDR1 SGHTA, CDR2 FQGTGA. Trimming removed 2 bases from V and 6 bases from J, with 11 bases in between. CDR3: CASSLWETGNEQFF. As DNA, the CDR3 is TGTGCCAGCAGCTTATGGGAGACAGGCAATGAGCAGTTCTTC.

CDR3 in amino acids: CASSIGTGLTNYGYTF. DNA of the CDR3: TGTGCCAGCAGCATTGGGACAGGCCTTACTAACTATGGCTACACCTTC. V and J are TRBV7-8 and TRBJ1-2; 8 bases map to TRBD1. Looked up from germline, CDR1 is SGHVS and CDR2 is FQNEAQ. The V segment lost 5 bases and the J segment 0 bases; nucleotides outside the gene matches: 8. The CDR3 runs 16 residues.

In its sample, this clone was seen a few times. The chain joins TRBV6-1 to TRBJ1-1; D is perhaps TRBD1 (5 bases). The CDR3 is 15 residues long. V was shortened by 3 bases and J by 2 bases, with 13 bases between the two germline ends. Per germline, CDR1 MNHNS and CDR2 SASEGT. The CDR3 loop reads CASSDEGRGNTEAFF. CDR3 coding DNA: TGTGCCAGCAGTGACGAGGGGAGGGGAAACACTGAAGCTTTCTTT.

This clone was recorded only once. V and J are TRBV19 and TRBJ2-2; TRBD2 aligns across 14 bases. V lost 6 bases to trimming and J lost 3 bases; unmatched junction nucleotides: 12. The CDR3 has 19 amino acids. Per germline, CDR1 LNHDA and CDR2 SQIVND (reference sequence). This CDR3 is CASSTPGLAGVQDTGELFF. CDR3 bases: TGTGCCAGTAGCACGCCGGGACTAGCGGGAGTTCAGGACACCGGGGAGCTGTTTTTT.

The chain carries TRBV5-1 and TRBJ1-1, with D hard to call. CDR1 and CDR2 (germline): SGHRS, YFSETQ. The CDR3 consists of 13 residues. The V gene lost 4 bases and the J gene lost 1 base, with 8 bases spanning the gap. The CDR3 coding sequence is TGCGCCAGCAGCACCCTAGGGAACACTGAAGCTTTCTTT. It translates to CASSTLGNTEAFF.

The chain recombines TRBV30 with TRBJ1-3, with 11 bases matching TRBD1. Germline loops: CDR1 GTSNPN, CDR2 SVGIG (reference sequence). The V and J ends lost 5 bases and 3 bases, in that order; junction bases with no gene match: 6. The CDR3 runs to 15 residues. The CDR3 region is CAWGQGASYGNTIYF. CDR3 sequence (DNA): TGTGCCTGGGGACAGGGGGCTTCTTATGGAAACACCATATATTTT. The whole variable domain, filled in from reference TRBV30 and TRBJ1-3, reads SQTIHQWPATLVQPVGSPLSLECTVEGTSNPNLYWYRQAAGRGLQLLFYSVGIGQISSEVPQNLSASRPQDRQFILSSKKLLLSDSGFYLCAWGQGASYGNTIYFGEGSWLTVV.

The chain uses TRBV2 and TRBJ1-5; D gene ambiguous. V was clipped by 8 bases and J by 3 bases, with 11 bases between them. The CDR3 is 13 residues long. Germline CDR1 SNHLY, CDR2 FYNNEI. Here the CDR3 DNA reads TGTGCCAGCGAGGGAGGGTACAATCAGCCCCAGCATTTT. The encoded protein is CASEGGYNQPQHF.

V is TRBV20-1 and J is TRBJ1-1, with D hard to call. This CDR3 contains 11 residues. V was clipped by 4 bases and J by 1 base, with 4 bases between them. CDR1 is DFQATT, CDR2 SNEGSKA, per germline (reference sequence). The CDR3 DNA sequence: TGCAGTGCTACAGGGAACACTGAAGCTTTCTTT. It is translated as CSATGNTEAFF.

This chain links TRBV5-1 with TRBJ2-7; TRBD1 matches at 9 bases. Germline V CDR1 and CDR2: SGHRS, YFSETQ. V lost 3 bases and J lost 3; bases outside the gene matches: 7. This CDR3 is built from 15 residues. The CDR3 sequence: CASSSTGGLVYEQYF. The CDR3 region has the DNA TGCGCCAGCAGCTCGACAGGGGGTCTCGTCTACGAGCAGTACTTC.

The DNA for the CDR3 is TGTGCCAGTAGTATAGAAGCGGGAGGCGTCAATGAGCAGTTCTTC. Residues: CASSIEAGGVNEQFF. The chain has TRBV19 and TRBJ2-1, with 9 bases lining up with TRBD2. In germline, CDR1 is LNHDA, CDR2 SQIVND (reference sequence). V dropped 0 bases and J dropped 6; count of bases not matched to a gene: 3. CDR3 length: 15 residues.

The chain has TRBV9 and TRBJ1-2, with TRBD1 matching 8 bases. Germline V gives CDR1 SGDLS, CDR2 YYNGEE. V trimming: 3 bases; J trimming: 6 bases; junction bases outside the gene matches: 7. The length of the CDR3 is 14 residues. The CDR3 DNA sequence: TGTGCCAGCAGCGCCGACAGGGGTTATCATGGCTACACCTTC. It yields the protein CASSADRGYHGYTF.

The chain joins TRBV19 to TRBJ2-5; 8 bases are a match to TRBD2. Looked up from germline, CDR1 is LNHDA and CDR2 is SQIVND (reference sequence). Unmatched junction bases numbered 4, after V lost 6 bases and J lost 4 bases. The CDR3 runs to 13 residues. Here the CDR3 reads CASRNSGIETQYF. The CDR3 DNA sequence: TGTGCCAGTAGGAATAGCGGGATAGAGACCCAGTACTTC. The entire variable domain, with the rest obtained from reference TRBV19 and TRBJ2-5, is as follows: DGGITQSPKYLFRKEGQNVTLSCEQNLNHDAMYWYRQDPGQGLRLIYYSQIVNDFQKGDIAEGYSVSREKKESFPLTVTSAQKNPTAFYLCASRNSGIETQYFGPGTRLLVL.

The genes are TRBV7-2 and TRBJ1-1; D gene ambiguous. The CDR3 runs 12 residues. V was cut by 5 bases and J by 4 bases, with 8 bases left in between. The germline gives CDR1 SGHTA, CDR2 FQGNSA. CDR3 coding DNA: TGTGCCAGCAGCCTCGGGTTCACTGAAGCTTTCTTT. The encoded protein is CASSLGFTEAFF.

The genes are TRBV3-1 (or the pseudogene TRBV3-2) and TRBJ2-3, with a weak D call TRBD1 (6 bases). V was cut by 4 bases and J by 3 bases, with 17 bases left in between. CDR1 is LGHDT and CDR2 is YNNKEL in the germline V gene (reference sequence). This CDR3 region has 16 residues. CDR3 DNA sequence: TGTGCCAGCAGCCCAACGCAACAGGGACGGACAGATACGCAGTATTTT. Protein: CASSPTQQGRTDTQYF.

CDR3 sequence (DNA): TGTGCCAGCTCAACCCGGACTAGCGATGAGCAGTTCTTC. Encoded protein: CASSTRTSDEQFF. The chain recombines TRBV18 with TRBJ2-1; 9 nucleotides agree with TRBD2. Trimming took 5 bases from V and 8 from J; bases not matched to a gene: 4. The CDR3 extends over 13 amino acids. Germline V gene sequence: CDR1 KGHSH, CDR2 LQKENI.

J is TRBJ2-1 and V is TRBV14; a weak D match, TRBD1 (5 bases). This CDR3 is 15 amino acids long. The V and J ends lost 4 bases and 3 bases respectively, with 13 bases between them. Germline CDR1 and CDR2: SGHDN and FVKESK. As DNA, the CDR3 is TGTGCCAGCAGCCGCTTAAGGGGCAACTACAATGAGCAGTTCTTC. Its protein is CASSRLRGNYNEQFF.